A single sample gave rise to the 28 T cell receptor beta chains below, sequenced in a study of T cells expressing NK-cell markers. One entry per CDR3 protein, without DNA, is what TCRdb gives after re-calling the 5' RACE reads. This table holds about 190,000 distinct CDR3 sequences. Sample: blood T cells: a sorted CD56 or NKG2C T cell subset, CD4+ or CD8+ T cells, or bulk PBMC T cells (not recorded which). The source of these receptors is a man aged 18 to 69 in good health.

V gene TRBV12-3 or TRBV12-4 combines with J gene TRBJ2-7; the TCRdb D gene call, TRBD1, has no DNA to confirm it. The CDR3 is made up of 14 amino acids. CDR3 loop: CASSLTGQAYEQYF.

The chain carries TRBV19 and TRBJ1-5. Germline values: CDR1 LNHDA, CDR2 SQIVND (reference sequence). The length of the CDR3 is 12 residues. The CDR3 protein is CASSIDHQPQHF.

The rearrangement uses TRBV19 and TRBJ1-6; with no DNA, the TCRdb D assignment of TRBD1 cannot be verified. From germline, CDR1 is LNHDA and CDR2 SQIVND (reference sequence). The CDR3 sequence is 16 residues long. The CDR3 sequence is CASRTWAGTYNSPLHF.

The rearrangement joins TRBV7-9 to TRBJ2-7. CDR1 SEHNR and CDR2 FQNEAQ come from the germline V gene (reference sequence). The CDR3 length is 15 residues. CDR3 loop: CASSPSGERFYEQYF.

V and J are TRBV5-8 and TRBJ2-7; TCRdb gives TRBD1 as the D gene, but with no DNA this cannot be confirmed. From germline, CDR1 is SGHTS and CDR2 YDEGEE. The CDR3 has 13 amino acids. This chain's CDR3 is CASSDAGNYEQYF.

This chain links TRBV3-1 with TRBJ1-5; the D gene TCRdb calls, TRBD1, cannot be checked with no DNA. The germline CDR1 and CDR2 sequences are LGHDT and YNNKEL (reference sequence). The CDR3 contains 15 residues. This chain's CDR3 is CASSQSDRGSQPQHF.

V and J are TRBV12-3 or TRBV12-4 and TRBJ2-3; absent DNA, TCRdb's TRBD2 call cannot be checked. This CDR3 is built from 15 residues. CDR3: CASSPTRGKADTQYF.

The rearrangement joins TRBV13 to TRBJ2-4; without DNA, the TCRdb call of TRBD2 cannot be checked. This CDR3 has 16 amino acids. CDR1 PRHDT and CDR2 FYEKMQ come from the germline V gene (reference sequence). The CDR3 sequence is CASSFSGGLAKNIQYF. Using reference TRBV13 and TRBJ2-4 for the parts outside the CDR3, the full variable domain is AAGVIQSPRHLIKEKRETATLKCYPIPRHDTVYWYQQGPGQDPQFLISFYEKMQSDKGSIPDRFSAQQFSDYHSELNMSSLELGDSALYFCASSFSGGLAKNIQYFGAGTRLSVL.

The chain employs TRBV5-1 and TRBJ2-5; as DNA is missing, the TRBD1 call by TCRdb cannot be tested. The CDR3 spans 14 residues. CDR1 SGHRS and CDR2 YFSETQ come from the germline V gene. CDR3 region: CASRGDRGDVTQYF.

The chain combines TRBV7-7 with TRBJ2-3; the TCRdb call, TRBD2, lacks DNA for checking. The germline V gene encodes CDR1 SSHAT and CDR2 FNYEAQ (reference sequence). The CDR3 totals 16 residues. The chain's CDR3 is CASSSASSGGASTQYF.

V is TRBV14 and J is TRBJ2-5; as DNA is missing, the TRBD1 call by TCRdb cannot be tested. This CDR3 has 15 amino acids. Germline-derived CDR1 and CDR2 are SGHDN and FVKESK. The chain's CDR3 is CASSTPGTEKETQYF. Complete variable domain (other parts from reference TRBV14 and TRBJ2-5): EAGVTQFPSHSVIEKGQTVTLRCDPISGHDNLYWYRRVMGKEIKFLLHFVKESKQDESGMPNNRFLAERTGGTYSTLKVQPAELEDSGVYFCASSTPGTEKETQYFGPGTRLLVL.

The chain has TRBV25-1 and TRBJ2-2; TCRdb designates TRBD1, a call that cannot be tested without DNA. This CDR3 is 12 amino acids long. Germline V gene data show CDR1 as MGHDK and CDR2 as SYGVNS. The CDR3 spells CATTGATGELFF.

The CDR3 protein is CSAELLPTGWSGEQYF. The rearrangement links TRBV20-1 to TRBJ2-7; TCRdb calls TRBD1, which cannot be checked without DNA. The length of the CDR3 is 16 residues. Germline lookup yields CDR1 DFQATT and CDR2 SNEGSKA (reference sequence).

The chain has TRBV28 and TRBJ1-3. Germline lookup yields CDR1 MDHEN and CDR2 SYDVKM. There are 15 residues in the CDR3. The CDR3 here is CASRADVHSGNTIYF. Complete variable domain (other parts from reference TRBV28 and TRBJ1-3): DVKVTQSSRYLVKRTGEKVFLECVQDMDHENMFWYRQDPGLGLRLIYFSYDVKMKEKGDIPEGYSVSREKKERFSLILESASTNQTSMYLCASRADVHSGNTIYFGEGSWLTVV.

The CDR3 sequence is CASSYSAGTDYNEQFF. The chain employs TRBV6-5 and TRBJ2-1; TCRdb returns TRBD1, unconfirmable since there is no DNA. CDR1 and CDR2 from the germline V gene are MNHEY and SVGAGI. This CDR3 is built from 16 residues.

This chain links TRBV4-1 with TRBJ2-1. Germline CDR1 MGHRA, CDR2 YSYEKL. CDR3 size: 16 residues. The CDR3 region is CASSRTGGVSYNEQFF.

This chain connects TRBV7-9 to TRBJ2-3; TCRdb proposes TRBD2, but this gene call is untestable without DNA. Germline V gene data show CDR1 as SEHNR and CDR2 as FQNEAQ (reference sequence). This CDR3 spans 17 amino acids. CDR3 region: CASSLVGTSGGTDTQYF.

CDR3 loop: CASSDGGNEQFF. This sequence joins TRBV25-1 and TRBJ2-1; as DNA is missing, the TRBD1 call by TCRdb cannot be tested. This CDR3 spans 12 amino acids. Germline assignment: CDR1 MGHDK and CDR2 SYGVNS.

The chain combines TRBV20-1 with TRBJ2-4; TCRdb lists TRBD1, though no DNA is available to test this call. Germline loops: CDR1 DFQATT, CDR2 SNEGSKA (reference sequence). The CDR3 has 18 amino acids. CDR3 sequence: CSARPGQGPTVAKNIQYF.

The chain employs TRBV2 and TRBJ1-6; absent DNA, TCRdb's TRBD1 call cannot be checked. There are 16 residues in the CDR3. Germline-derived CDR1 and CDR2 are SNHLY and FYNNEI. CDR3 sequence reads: CASSGVGTGSSPPLHF.

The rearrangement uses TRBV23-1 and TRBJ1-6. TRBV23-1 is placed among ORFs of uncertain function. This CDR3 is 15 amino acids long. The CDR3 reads CASHPFWQGDSPLHF.

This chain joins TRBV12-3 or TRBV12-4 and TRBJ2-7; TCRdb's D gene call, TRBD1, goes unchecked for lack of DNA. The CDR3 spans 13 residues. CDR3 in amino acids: CASRGRGRLEQYF.

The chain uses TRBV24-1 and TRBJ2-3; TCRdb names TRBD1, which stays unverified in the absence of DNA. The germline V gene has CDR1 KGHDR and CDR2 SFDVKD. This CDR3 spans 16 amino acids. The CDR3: CATSDLPRGSTDTQYF.

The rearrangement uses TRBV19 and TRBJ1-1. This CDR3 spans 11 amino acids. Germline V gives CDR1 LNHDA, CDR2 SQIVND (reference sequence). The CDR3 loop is CASTFGTEAFF. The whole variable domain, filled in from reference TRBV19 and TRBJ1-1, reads DGGITQSPKYLFRKEGQNVTLSCEQNLNHDAMYWYRQDPGQGLRLIYYSQIVNDFQKGDIAEGYSVSREKKESFPLTVTSAQKNPTAFYLCASTFGTEAFFGQGTRLTVV.

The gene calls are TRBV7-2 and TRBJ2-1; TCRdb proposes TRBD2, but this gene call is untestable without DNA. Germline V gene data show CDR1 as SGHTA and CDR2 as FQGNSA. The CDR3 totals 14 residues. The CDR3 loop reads CASSFLDYNNEQFF.

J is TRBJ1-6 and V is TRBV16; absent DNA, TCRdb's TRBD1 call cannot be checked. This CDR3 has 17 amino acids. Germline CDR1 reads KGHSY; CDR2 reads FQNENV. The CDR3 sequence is CASSQSGGGEHNSPLHF.

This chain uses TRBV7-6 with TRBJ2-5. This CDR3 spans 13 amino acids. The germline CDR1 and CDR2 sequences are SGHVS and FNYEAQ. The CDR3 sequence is CASSLSIGETQYF.

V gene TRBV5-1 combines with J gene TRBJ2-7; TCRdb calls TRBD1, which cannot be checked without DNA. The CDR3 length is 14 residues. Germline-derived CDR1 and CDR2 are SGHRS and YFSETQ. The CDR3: CASSPETALHEQYF.